The sequence of this T cell receptor (beta chain) was determined in a study of blood T cell repertoires in COVID-19. Study as a whole: The samples span acute and convalescent COVID-19 from the United States, Italy and Spain. PBMCs, B-cell-depleted T cells, or T cells provided the cDNA or gDNA that made up the material.

Authors' data handling: The authors estimated nucleated cell counts from reference gene primer amplification. Method: immunoSEQ multiplex PCR; TCRdb's copy keeps in-frame clones and lacks some. V and J calls and clone size are as listed in that table; D and trimming were resolved from the DNA. The sample carries 130,000 or so clones, about four fifths recorded once. This CDR3 contains 14 residues. The V gene's germline CDR1 is LGHDT and CDR2 YNNKEL (reference sequence). Trimming took off 2 bases at V and 10 bases at J, with 17 bases between the two ends. V and J are TRBV3-1 (or the pseudogene TRBV3-2) and TRBJ1-1; the D gene is possibly TRBD1 (5 bases). The source of this sequence is an older woman with acute or convalescent COVID-19. Sequenced: peripheral blood. The CDR3 spells CASSQQHLGALAFF. DNA for the CDR3: TGTGCCAGCAGCCAACAACATCTAGGGGCGCTAGCTTTCTTT.